One sample yielded the 29 T cell receptor beta chains listed below, sequenced in a study of regulatory T cells in long-lasting Graves disease. Documented time point: newly diagnosed GD, antithyroid drugs for less than 3 months. The authors made the TCR library using RNA they extracted from PBMCs. Building the TCR beta libraries relied on iRepertoire HTBI primers, and CDR3 regions underwent Arm-PCR. From the multiplex PCR reads, TCRdb called clonotypes with MiXCR, one entry per CDR3 protein. The sample contains 400,000 to 550,000 distinct CDR3 sequences, about 15% of which appear only once. These same data were also listed under a study on T cells in Graves' hyperthyroidism and ophthalmopathy.

Specimen: peripheral blood mononuclear cells (PBMCs), collected at new diagnosis, from a patient treated with antithyroid drugs. The receptors shown here come from a woman between 25 and 40 years old with Graves disease.

Many counts were recorded for this clonotype. V gene TRBV5-1 combines with J gene TRBJ1-3; D may be TRBD1 (6 bases). This CDR3 has 16 amino acids. Deletions cut 1 base from V and 0 bases from J, with 11 bases between. Germline loops: CDR1 SGHRS, CDR2 YFSETQ. The CDR3 DNA sequence: TGCGCCAGCAGCTTGACAGGGTGGGACTCTGGAAACACCATATATTTT. Its protein is CASSLTGWDSGNTIYF.

This clonotype was picked up many times. The rearrangement uses TRBV4-1 and TRBJ2-1; weak D call: TRBD2 (5 bases). CDR3 length: 17 residues. CDR1 is MGHRA and CDR2 is YSYEKL in the germline V gene. Trimming pared 2 bases from V and 0 bases from J, leaving 14 bases between. The CDR3 region has the DNA TGCGCCAGCAGCCAACTTAAGCGGTCTAGCTCCTACAATGAGCAGTTCTTC. Translation gives CASSQLKRSSSYNEQFF.

About this clonotype: A read error may produce the germline difference seen at one junction end. This chain links TRBV20-1 with TRBJ1-2; 10 nucleotides match TRBD1. Germline lookup yields CDR1 DFQATT and CDR2 SNEGSKA (reference sequence). The CDR3 totals 13 residues. The CDR3 DNA sequence: TGCAGTGCTGAACGGACAGGGGGTACGGGCTATGAGTTC. Translation gives CSAERTGGTGYEF.

V usage is TRBV6-1 and J usage is TRBJ1-6, with D hard to call. Germline V CDR1 and CDR2: MNHNS, SASEGT. CDR3 length: 14 amino acids. Trimming pared 7 bases from V and 9 bases from J, leaving 16 bases between. For the CDR3, the DNA is TGTGCCAGCAAGATGTCGAGAGGTGGTTCACCCCTCCACTTT. Protein: CASKMSRGGSPLHF.

This chain uses TRBV6-1 with TRBJ1-2, with 7 bases matching TRBD1. With V trimmed by 6 bases and J by 0 bases, 7 bases remained unmatched. The germline V gene has CDR1 MNHNS and CDR2 SASEGT. The CDR3 sequence is 15 residues long. CDR3 coding DNA: TGTGCCAGCAGACCGGGACAGAATTCTAACTATGGCTACACCTTC. Translating it yields CASRPGQNSNYGYTF.

This clonotype showed up many times. The rearrangement joins TRBV27 to TRBJ2-7, with 8 bases matching TRBD2. With V trimmed by 5 bases and J by 4 bases, 13 bases remained unmatched. Looked up from germline, CDR1 is MNHEY and CDR2 is SMNVEV (reference sequence). The CDR3 spans 16 residues. As DNA, the CDR3 is TGTGCCAGCAGTCCGGGGGGGGGAGCGGCTTATTACGAGCAGTACTTC. The encoded protein is CASSPGGGAAYYEQYF.

This rearrangement joins TRBV29-1 to TRBJ2-1; 11 bases agree with TRBD2. CDR1 SQVTM and CDR2 ANQGSEA come from the germline V gene. The CDR3 contains 18 residues. The junction had 15 bases not matched to a gene; V was cut back by 4 bases and J by 4 bases. In nucleotides, the CDR3 is TGCAGCGTTGCTACTAGGGTAGCGGGAGGGGTAAGTTACAATGAGCAGTTCTTC. Protein: CSVATRVAGGVSYNEQFF.

This clonotype has a count of ten or more. CDR3 sequence: CASSELAPRMSGDTEAFF. CDR3 bases: TGTGCCAGCAGTGAATTAGCCCCCCGGATGTCCGGGGACACTGAAGCTTTCTTT. The rearrangement uses TRBV2 and TRBJ1-1, with unresolved D. The V end was cut by 2 bases, the J end by 3 bases, with 22 bases between. CDR3 length: 18 residues. CDR1 and CDR2 (germline): SNHLY, FYNNEI.

This clonotype was seen at least ten times. In DNA, the CDR3 is TGTGCCAGCACAGGGAACATCTACGAGCAGTACTTC. This gives the protein CASTGNIYEQYF. The genes are TRBV28 and TRBJ2-7, with D possibly TRBD1 on 5 matching bases. The germline V gene has CDR1 MDHEN and CDR2 SYDVKM. The CDR3 spans 12 residues. V was shortened by 7 bases and J by 3 bases, with 10 bases between the two germline ends.

There are many counts of this clonotype. The rearrangement joins TRBV13 to TRBJ2-5; 8 nucleotides match TRBD2. CDR3 size: 16 residues. The V segment lost 5 bases and the J segment 1 base; nucleotides outside the gene matches: 9. Germline V gives CDR1 PRHDT, CDR2 FYEKMQ (reference sequence). The CDR3 nucleotides read TGTGCCAGCAGCACTCCGGGACTAGAGACCCAAGAGACCCAGTACTTC. Encoded protein: CASSTPGLETQETQYF.

This clonotype has at least ten counts. This chain joins TRBV19 and TRBJ2-3; 9 bases fit TRBD1. The CDR3 totals 16 residues. J gave up 4 bases and V 4 bases, and 9 bases lay outside the gene matches. From germline, CDR1 is LNHDA and CDR2 SQIVND (reference sequence). CDR3 sequence (DNA): TGTGCCAGTAGTACGATCCGGGACAGGGTCCCAGATACGCAGTATTTT. Its translation: CASSTIRDRVPDTQYF.

This clonotype was observed at least ten times. V is TRBV5-1 and J is TRBJ2-3; TRBD1 is a possible D gene (7 bases). Trimming removed 6 bases from V and 3 bases from J, with 14 bases in between. CDR1 and CDR2 (germline): SGHRS, YFSETQ. The CDR3 loop spans 14 amino acids. The CDR3 DNA is TGCGCCAGCACCAGGGGGGCAGGGACAGATACGCAGTATTTT. As protein: CASTRGAGTDTQYF.

This clonotype was detected only a few times. One end of the junction fails to match germline, which may point to a read error. The chain employs TRBV3-1 and TRBJ1-3; 7 positions agree with TRBD1. Germline V gene sequence: CDR1 LGHDT, CDR2 YNNKEL (reference sequence). The CDR3 has 16 residues. DNA of the CDR3: TGTGCCAGCAGCCAGCGACAGGGCTTTGGAGGAAACACCATACATTTT. It codes for CASSQRQGFGGNTIHF.

This chain links TRBV19 with TRBJ1-3; 8 bases align to TRBD1. Trimming cost V 7 bases and J 0 bases; bases outside gene matches: 8. The CDR3 is 16 residues long. In germline, CDR1 is LNHDA, CDR2 SQIVND (reference sequence). The CDR3 protein is CASIRQGTFSGNTIYF. The CDR3 nucleotides read TGTGCCAGTATAAGACAGGGGACCTTCTCTGGAAACACCATATATTTT.

In this sample, this clonotype turned up a few times. The V call is TRBV12-3 or TRBV12-4, the J call TRBJ2-3, with a tentative D call TRBD1 (5 bases). The CDR3 covers 14 residues. V lost 6 bases and J 0 bases, leaving 10 bases between the germline ends. CDR3 sequence (DNA): TGTGCCAGCAGAAGGACAAGTAGCACAGATACGCAGTATTTT. It encodes CASRRTSSTDTQYF.

A remark on this clonotype: Given a much more abundant clone one base away, this may be a read error. The chain combines TRBV7-9 with TRBJ2-4, with 9 nucleotides matching TRBD1. The CDR3 spans 14 residues. Germline V gene sequence: CDR1 SEHNR, CDR2 FQNEAQ (reference sequence). The CDR3 here is CACSSTTTGGIQYF. CDR3 in DNA: TGTGCCTGCAGTTCCACGACGACAGGGGGCATTCAGTACTTC.

This clonotype was seen at least ten times. The V call is TRBV7-9, the J call TRBJ2-7, with D possibly TRBD2 on 6 matching bases. Looked up from germline, CDR1 is SEHNR and CDR2 is FQNEAQ (reference sequence). This CDR3 spans 15 amino acids. Trimming removed 7 bases from V and 3 bases from J, with 19 bases in between. CDR3: CASTPLSGLHYEQYF. In nucleotides, the CDR3 is TGTGCCAGCACCCCCCTCTCGGGACTCCACTACGAGCAGTACTTC.

The V and J genes are TRBV5-8 and TRBJ2-1; 9 bases are shared with TRBD2. V trimming: 1 base; J trimming: 3 bases; junction bases outside the gene matches: 5. This CDR3 contains 16 residues. The germline V gene has CDR1 SGHTS and CDR2 YDEGEE. This chain's CDR3 is CASSLQTSGYYNEQFF. In DNA form, the CDR3 reads TGTGCCAGCAGCTTGCAGACTAGCGGTTACTACAATGAGCAGTTCTTC.

This clonotype came up a few times. V usage is TRBV3-1 and J usage is TRBJ2-4; D not resolved. V was shortened by 2 bases and J by 4 bases, with 18 bases between the two germline ends. Germline V gene data show CDR1 as LGHDT and CDR2 as YNNKEL (reference sequence). The CDR3 has 17 amino acids. The CDR3 spells CASSQRVMSESKNIQYF. CDR3 in DNA: TGTGCCAGCAGCCAAAGGGTCATGAGTGAATCAAAAAACATTCAGTACTTC.

This clonotype appeared many times. The genes are TRBV12-3 or TRBV12-4 and TRBJ1-1; unclear D gene. There are 13 residues in the CDR3. The V and J ends lost 2 bases and 4 bases respectively, with 8 bases between them. CDR3 sequence (DNA): TGTGCCAGCAGTTTATACGGTGGCACTGAAGCTTTCTTT. It specifies CASSLYGGTEAFF.

This clonotype was observed many times. This chain uses TRBV2 with TRBJ1-5, with TRBD1 as a possible D gene (5 bases). The CDR3 loop spans 14 amino acids. V lost 3 bases to trimming and J lost 7 bases, with 13 bases between them. Germline CDR1 is SNHLY and CDR2 is FYNNEI. DNA of the CDR3: TGTGCCAGCAGTGAGGAGGGGCTAGGACAGCCCCAGCATTTT. It encodes CASSEEGLGQPQHF.

Notes on this clonotype: Given a far larger clone just one base away, this is likely a sequencing read error. CDR3 nucleotides: TGTGCCAGCGGCCGAGGGACTAGCGGAAACAATGAGCAGTTCTTC. The encoded protein is CASGRGTSGNNEQFF. The rearrangement uses TRBV11-2 and TRBJ2-1; 11 positions match TRBD2. With 8 bases clipped from V and 5 bases from J, the junction kept 8 bases outside the gene matches. The CDR3 contains 15 residues. The germline V gene encodes CDR1 SGHAT and CDR2 FQNNGV.

There are many counts of this clonotype. The V and J genes are TRBV28 and TRBJ1-2, with D perhaps TRBD1 (6 bases). Trimming shortened V by 4 bases and J by 7 bases, and 19 bases separated the two germline ends. Germline V gene sequence: CDR1 MDHEN, CDR2 SYDVKM. This CDR3 spans 15 amino acids. Here the CDR3 DNA reads TGTGCCAGCAGTTCCCCGCTCAAGATACAGGGTGGCTACACCTTC. It encodes CASSSPLKIQGGYTF.

This clonotype showed up many times. This chain links TRBV11-2 with TRBJ2-1; 9 bases match TRBD2. The V gene's germline CDR1 is SGHAT and CDR2 FQNNGV. The CDR3 is 16 residues long. Trimming at V came to 5 bases and at J to 5 bases, leaving 10 bases not matched to a gene. CDR3 nucleotide sequence: TGTGCCAGCAGCCCCCAAGGTAGCGGGAGCCACAATGAGCAGTTCTTC. Protein sequence: CASSPQGSGSHNEQFF.

This clonotype was seen at least ten times. This chain links TRBV12-3 or TRBV12-4 with TRBJ2-6; 7 bases fit TRBD1. The CDR3 covers 16 residues. The trim removed 8 bases at V and 0 bases at J, leaving 7 bases unmatched. CDR3 DNA: TGTGCCAGCGCCGGGACAGCTCTCTCTGGGGCCAACGTCCTGACTTTC. Its translation is CASAGTALSGANVLTF.

The rearrangement links TRBV6-4 to TRBJ2-1, with D maybe TRBD2 (6 bases). This CDR3 is built from 16 residues. Germline V CDR1 and CDR2: MRHNA, SNTAGT. The V and J ends lost 5 bases and 6 bases respectively, with 20 bases between them. The CDR3 is CASSHPAGSPRNEQFF. The CDR3 nucleotides read TGTGCCAGCAGTCACCCTGCGGGATCCCCCCGCAATGAGCAGTTCTTC.

This clonotype was observed many times. J is TRBJ1-1 and V is TRBV30; the match to TRBD1 covers 7 bases. Trimming at V came to 1 base and at J to 3 bases, leaving 8 bases not matched to a gene. CDR1 is GTSNPN, CDR2 SVGIG, per germline (reference sequence). The CDR3 has 15 amino acids. This chain's CDR3 is CAWSGGRQGHTEAFF. Here the CDR3 DNA reads TGTGCCTGGAGTGGGGGTCGACAGGGCCACACTGAAGCTTTCTTT.

This clonotype has a count of ten or more. The J gene is TRBJ2-3, the V gene TRBV11-2, with D perhaps matching TRBD2 (5 bases). CDR1 is SGHAT and CDR2 is FQNNGV in the germline V gene. Trimming cost V 2 bases and J 0 bases, with 12 bases left between them. This CDR3 contains 16 residues. CDR3 sequence reads: CASSLSWRASTDTQYF. In DNA, the CDR3 is TGTGCCAGCAGCTTAAGCTGGCGGGCTAGCACAGATACGCAGTATTTT.

This clonotype was seen at least ten times. The chain uses TRBV20-1 and TRBJ2-5, with 8 nucleotides matching TRBD2. The germline CDR1 and CDR2 sequences are DFQATT and SNEGSKA (reference sequence). V was clipped by 5 bases and J by 5 bases; unmatched bases: 13. This CDR3 is 15 amino acids long. CDR3 loop: CSAPPSTSASETQYF. CDR3 in DNA: TGCAGTGCTCCCCCTTCGACTAGCGCGAGCGAGACCCAGTACTTC.